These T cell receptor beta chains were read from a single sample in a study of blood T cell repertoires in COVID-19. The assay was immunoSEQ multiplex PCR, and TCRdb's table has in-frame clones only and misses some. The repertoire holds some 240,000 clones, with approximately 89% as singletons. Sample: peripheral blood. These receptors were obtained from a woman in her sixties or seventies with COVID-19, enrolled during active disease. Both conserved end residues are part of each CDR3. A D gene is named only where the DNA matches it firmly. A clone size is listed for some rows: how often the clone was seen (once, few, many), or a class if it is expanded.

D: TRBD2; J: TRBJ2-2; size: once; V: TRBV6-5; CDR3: CASRPRGSRTGELFF; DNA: TGTGCCAGCAGACCCCGCGGGAGTCGCACCGGGGAGCTGTTTTTT
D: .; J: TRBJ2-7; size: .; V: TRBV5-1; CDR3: CASSFSAGQVGYEQYF; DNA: TGCGCCAGCAGCTTCTCCGCGGGCCAGGTGGGCTACGAGCAGTACTTC
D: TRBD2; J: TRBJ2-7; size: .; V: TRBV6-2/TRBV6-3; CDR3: CASSYSGREGRSSSYEQYF; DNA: TGTGCCAGCAGTTACTCTGGCCGGGAGGGGCGGTCGAGCTCCTACGAGCAGTACTTC
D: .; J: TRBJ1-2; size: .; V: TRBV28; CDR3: CATIETGPYGYTF; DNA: TGTGCCACAATCGAAACAGGGCCCTATGGCTACACCTTC
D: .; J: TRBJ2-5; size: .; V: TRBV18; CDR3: CASSQGTVDQYF; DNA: TGTGCCAGCTCGCAGGGGACGGTCGATCAGTACTTC
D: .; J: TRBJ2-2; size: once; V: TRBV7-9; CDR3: CASSLLIGAGELFF; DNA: TGTGCCAGCAGCTTATTGATAGGGGCCGGGGAGCTGTTTTTT
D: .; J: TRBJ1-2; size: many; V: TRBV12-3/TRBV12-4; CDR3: CASSGAGYYGYTF; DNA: TGTGCCAGCAGTGGGGCAGGATACTATGGCTACACCTTC
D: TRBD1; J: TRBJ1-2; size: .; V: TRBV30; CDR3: CAWKGTGNYGYTF; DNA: TGTGCCTGGAAAGGGACAGGGAACTATGGCTACACCTTC
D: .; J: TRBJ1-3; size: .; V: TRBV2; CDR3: CASSARGDGNTIYF; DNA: TGTGCCAGCAGTGCCAGGGGAGATGGAAACACCATATATTTT
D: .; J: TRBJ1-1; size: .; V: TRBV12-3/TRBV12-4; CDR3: CASSLDDITEAFF; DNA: TGTGCCAGCAGTTTAGACGACATAACTGAAGCTTTCTTT
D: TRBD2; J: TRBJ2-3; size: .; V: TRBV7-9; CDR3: CASSLPLGLAGVVDTQYF; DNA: TGTGCCAGCAGCTTACCGTTGGGACTAGCGGGAGTTGTGGATACGCAGTATTTT
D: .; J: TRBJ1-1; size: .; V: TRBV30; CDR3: CAWSVSTGLNTEAFF; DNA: TGTGCCTGGAGTGTATCGACAGGCCTGAACACTGAAGCTTTCTTT
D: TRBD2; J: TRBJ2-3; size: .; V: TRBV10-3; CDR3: CAIKAGVTADTQYF; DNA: TGTGCCATCAAGGCGGGAGTAACGGCAGATACGCAGTATTTT
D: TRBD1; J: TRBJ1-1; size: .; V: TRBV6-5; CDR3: CASRKPGGNTEAFF; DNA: TGTGCCAGCAGGAAACCAGGGGGCAACACTGAAGCTTTCTTT
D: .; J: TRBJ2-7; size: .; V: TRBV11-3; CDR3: CASSLSGMDEQYF; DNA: TGTGCCAGCAGCTTAAGCGGCATGGACGAGCAGTACTTC
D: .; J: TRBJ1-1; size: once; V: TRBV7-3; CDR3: CASSLSGEANTEAFF; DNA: TGTGCCAGCAGCTTGAGCGGGGAGGCGAACACTGAAGCTTTCTTT
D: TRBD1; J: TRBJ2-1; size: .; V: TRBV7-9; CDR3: CASSWTGIRGNEQFF; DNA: TGTGCCAGCAGCTGGACAGGGATACGAGGCAATGAGCAGTTCTTC
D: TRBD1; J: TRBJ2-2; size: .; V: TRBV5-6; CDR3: CASSFTGARSTGELFF; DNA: TGTGCCAGCAGCTTTACAGGGGCGCGGAGCACCGGGGAGCTGTTTTTT
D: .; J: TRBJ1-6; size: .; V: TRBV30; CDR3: CAWSGEWSYNSPLHF; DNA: TGTGCCTGGAGTGGCGAGTGGTCCTATAATTCACCCCTCCACTTT